The present entry profiles one TCR beta chain with its context. The data are from a study of blood T cell repertoires in COVID-19. Produced via immunoSEQ multiplex PCR; TCRdb's table is partial and in-frame only. The table shows 250,000 or so clones, with 86% occurring only once. What was sequenced was peripheral blood. This clonotype was obtained from a woman aged 30 to 39 with active or convalescent COVID-19.

CDR3 amino acids: CAISETSRDRSYEQYF. The CDR3, as DNA: TGTGCCATCAGTGAGACGTCCCGGGACAGATCCTACGAGCAGTACTTC. The chain recombines TRBV10-3 with TRBJ2-7; TRBD1 aligns across 7 bases. Germline values: CDR1 ENHRY, CDR2 SYGVKD. The CDR3 covers 16 residues. V was pared by 2 bases and J by 1 base, with 8 bases of the junction left unmatched.